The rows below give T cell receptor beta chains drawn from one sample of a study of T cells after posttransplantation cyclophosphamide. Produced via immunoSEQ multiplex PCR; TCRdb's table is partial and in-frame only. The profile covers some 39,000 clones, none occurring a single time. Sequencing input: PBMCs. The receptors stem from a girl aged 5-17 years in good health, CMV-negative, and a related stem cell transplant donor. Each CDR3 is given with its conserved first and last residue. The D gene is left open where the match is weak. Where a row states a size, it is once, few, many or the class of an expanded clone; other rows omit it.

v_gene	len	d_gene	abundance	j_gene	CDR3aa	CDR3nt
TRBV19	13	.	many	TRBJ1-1	CASSGGQDTEAFF	TGTGCCAGTAGTGGGGGCCAGGACACTGAAGCTTTCTTT
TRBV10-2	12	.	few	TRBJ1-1	CASRGVNTEAFF	TGCGCCAGCAGAGGAGTGAACACTGAAGCTTTCTTT
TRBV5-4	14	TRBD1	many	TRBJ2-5	CASSSQGAGETQYF	TGTGCCAGCAGCTCACAGGGGGCGGGAGAGACCCAGTACTTC
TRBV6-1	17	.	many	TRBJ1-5	CASSEALIRGSNQPQHF	TGTGCCAGCAGTGAAGCGCTCATCCGGGGTAGCAATCAGCCCCAGCATTTT
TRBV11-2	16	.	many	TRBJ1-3	CASSLDLGPSGNTIYF	TGTGCCAGCAGCTTAGATCTCGGTCCTTCTGGAAACACCATATATTTT
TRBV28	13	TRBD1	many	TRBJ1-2	CASTGTGSYGYTF	TGTGCCAGCACAGGGACAGGGAGCTATGGCTACACCTTC
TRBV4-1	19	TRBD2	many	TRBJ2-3	CASSQEDVTSGPSTDTQYF	TGCGCCAGCAGCCAAGAAGATGTGACTAGCGGACCTAGCACAGATACGCAGTATTTT
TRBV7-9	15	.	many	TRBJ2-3	CASSPTGHNTDTQYF	TGTGCCAGCAGCCCCACGGGACACAACACAGATACGCAGTATTTT
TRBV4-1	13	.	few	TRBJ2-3	CASSLAVADTQYF	TGCGCCAGCAGCCTAGCAGTAGCAGATACGCAGTATTTT
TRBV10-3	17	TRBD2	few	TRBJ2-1	CAILRLAGPVGNNEQFF	TGTGCCATCCTGCGACTAGCGGGACCCGTCGGGAACAATGAGCAGTTCTTC
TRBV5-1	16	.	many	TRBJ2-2	CASRRGGGSGDGELFF	TGCGCCAGCAGAAGAGGGGGAGGGTCTGGTGACGGGGAGCTGTTTTTT
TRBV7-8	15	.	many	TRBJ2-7	CASSLSRDKPYEQYF	TGTGCCAGCAGCTTATCCCGGGACAAGCCCTACGAGCAGTACTTC
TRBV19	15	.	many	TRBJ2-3	CASSKWERTTDTQYF	TGTGCCAGTAGTAAGTGGGAGCGGACCACAGATACGCAGTATTTT
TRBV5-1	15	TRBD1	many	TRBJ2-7	CASSLGGQGFYEQYF	TGCGCCAGCAGCTTGGGTGGACAGGGGTTCTACGAGCAGTACTTC
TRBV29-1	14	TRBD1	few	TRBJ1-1	CSVGYRGSNTEAFF	TGCAGCGTTGGATACAGGGGATCGAACACTGAAGCTTTCTTT
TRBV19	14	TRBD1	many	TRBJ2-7	CASKEDRGSYEQYF	TGTGCCAGTAAAGAGGACAGGGGCTCCTACGAGCAGTACTTC
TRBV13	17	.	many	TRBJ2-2	CASSLVVLAQHTGELFF	TGTGCCAGCAGCTTAGTAGTCCTAGCTCAGCACACCGGGGAGCTGTTTTTT
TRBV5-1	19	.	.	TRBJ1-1	CASSLSVRVSAEGWAEAFF	TGCGCCAGCAGCTTGTCCGTTCGGGTCTCAGCGGAGGGGTGGGCTGAAGCTTTCTTT
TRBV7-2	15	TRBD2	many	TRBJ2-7	CASSFVASGSREQYF	TGTGCCAGCAGCTTTGTTGCTAGCGGGAGTCGCGAGCAGTACTTC
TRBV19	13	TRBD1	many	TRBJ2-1	CASSITGGNEQFF	TGTGCCAGTAGTATAACAGGGGGGAATGAGCAGTTCTTC
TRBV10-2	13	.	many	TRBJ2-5	CATYRGARETQYF	TGCGCCACCTATCGGGGGGCCAGGGAGACCCAGTACTTC
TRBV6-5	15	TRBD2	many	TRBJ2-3	CASSLLAGFTDTQYF	TGTGCCAGCAGTTTGCTAGCGGGATTTACAGATACGCAGTATTTT
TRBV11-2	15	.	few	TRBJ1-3	CASGRGSFSGNAIYF	TGTGCCAGCGGGCGGGGCTCCTTCTCTGGAAACGCCATATATTTT
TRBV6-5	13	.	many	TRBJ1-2	CASSRNFNYGYTF	TGTGCCAGCAGTCGTAATTTTAACTATGGCTACACCTTC
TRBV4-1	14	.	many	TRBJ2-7	CASSQESGPYEQYF	TGCGCCAGCAGCCAAGAAAGCGGCCCCTACGAGCAGTACTTC
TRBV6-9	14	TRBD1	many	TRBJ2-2	CAGNRGQGAGELFF	TGTGCCGGAAATCGGGGACAGGGCGCCGGGGAGCTGTTTTTT
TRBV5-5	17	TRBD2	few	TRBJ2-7	CASSLGLAGLYSYEQYF	TGTGCCAGCAGCTTGGGACTAGCAGGTTTATACTCCTACGAGCAGTACTTC
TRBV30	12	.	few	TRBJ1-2	CAWSQVGYGYTF	TGTGCCTGGAGCCAGGTTGGCTATGGCTACACCTTC
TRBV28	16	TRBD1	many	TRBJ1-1	CASSFGVGTGKTEAFF	TGTGCCAGCAGTTTTGGGGTGGGGACAGGGAAAACTGAAGCTTTCTTT
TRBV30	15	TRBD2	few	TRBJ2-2	CAWSNSGMNTGELFF	TGTGCCTGGAGTAATAGCGGGATGAACACCGGGGAGCTGTTTTTT
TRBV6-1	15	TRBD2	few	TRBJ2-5	CASRIPGLAGETQYF	TGTGCCAGCAGAATACCGGGACTAGCGGGAGAGACCCAGTACTTC
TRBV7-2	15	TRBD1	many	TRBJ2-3	CASRTGPISTDTQYF	TGTGCCAGCAGGACAGGGCCCATTAGCACAGATACGCAGTATTTT
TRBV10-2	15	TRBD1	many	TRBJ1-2	CATNSGQGSGYGYTF	TGCGCCACAAATTCCGGACAGGGGTCGGGCTATGGCTACACCTTC
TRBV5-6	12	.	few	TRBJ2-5	CASSFTGETQYF	TGTGCCAGCAGCTTTACGGGGGAGACCCAGTACTTC
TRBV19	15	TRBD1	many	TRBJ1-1	CASRLQDRGWTEAFF	TGTGCCAGTAGGCTACAGGACAGGGGATGGACTGAAGCTTTCTTT
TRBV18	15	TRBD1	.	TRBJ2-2	CASSPRGSITGELFF	TGTGCCAGCTCCCCCAGGGGGAGTATTACCGGGGAGCTGTTTTTT
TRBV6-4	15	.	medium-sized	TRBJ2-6	CASSDTSSGANVLTF	TGTGCCAGCAGTGACACTAGCTCTGGGGCCAACGTCCTGACTTTC
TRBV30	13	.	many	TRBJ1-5	CAWGQLSNQPQHF	TGTGCCTGGGGACAGCTTAGCAATCAGCCCCAGCATTTT
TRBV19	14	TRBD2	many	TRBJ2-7	CASSMASGAYEQYF	TGTGCCAGTTCAATGGCCAGCGGGGCCTACGAGCAGTACTTC
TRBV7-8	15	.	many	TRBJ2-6	CASSPGFSGANVLTF	TGTGCCAGCAGCCCAGGGTTTTCCGGGGCCAACGTCCTGACTTTC
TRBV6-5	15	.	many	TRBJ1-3	CASSYSGLSGNTIYF	TGTGCCAGCAGTTACTCGGGGCTCTCTGGAAACACCATATATTTT
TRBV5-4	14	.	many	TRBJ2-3	CASSPDTGSDTQYF	TGTGCCAGCAGCCCCGACACTGGGTCAGATACGCAGTATTTT
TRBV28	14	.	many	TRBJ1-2	CASSSTGKGYGYTF	TGTGCCAGCAGTTCCACAGGGAAGGGGTATGGCTACACCTTC
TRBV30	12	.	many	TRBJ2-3	CAWSVSGDTQYF	TGTGCCTGGAGTGTTAGTGGAGATACGCAGTATTTT